This entry lists 4 T cell receptor beta chains sequenced from one sample in a study of shared clonotypes between healthy human individuals. Profiled with immunoSEQ multiplex PCR; TCRdb holds only in-frame clones, not every one. Here the sample spans about 2.1 million clones, about 93% being singletons. Cells designated naive CD8 were CD45RO-negative and were positively selected for CCR7, with terminally differentiated effector memory CD45RA+ cells excluded. Sequences were obtained from naive CD8+ T cells from PBMCs. Every receptor here comes from a man aged 18 to 29 in good health. Some clones in this sample may be carry-over from other donors' samples.

In this sample, this clone turned up once. The chain joins TRBV4-2 to TRBJ2-7; D perhaps matches TRBD1 (6 bases). The CDR3 has 15 residues. Germline CDR1 reads LGHNA; CDR2 reads YNFKEQ. V was shortened by 2 bases and J by 7 bases, with 18 bases between the two germline ends. CDR3: CASSQPIGVGAEQYF. CDR3 in DNA: TGTGCCAGCAGCCAACCCATTGGGGTGGGGGCTGAGCAGTACTTC.

This clone was counted once. This chain connects TRBV18 to TRBJ2-3; no definite D call. V was shortened by 2 bases and J by 6 bases, with 33 bases between the two germline ends. This CDR3 region has 21 residues. Germline loops: CDR1 KGHSH, CDR2 LQKENI. As DNA, the CDR3 is TGTGCCAGCTCACCAATCTTGTTAAGTGTAGGCCTTGGGCCCCCCGGGGATACGCAGTATTTT. Translation gives CASSPILLSVGLGPPGDTQYF.

The chain uses TRBV18 and TRBJ2-7; D unresolved. The CDR3 runs 13 residues. With 3 bases removed from V and 6 bases from J, the gap between germline ends came to 12 bases. Per germline, CDR1 KGHSH and CDR2 LQKENI. This CDR3 reads CASSPGVTFEQYF. The CDR3 DNA sequence: TGTGCCAGCTCACCTGGTGTGACCTTCGAGCAGTACTTC.

A remark on this clone: Distinct nucleotide sequences in the sample also encode this CDR3. This chain joins TRBV7-9 and TRBJ1-1, with unresolved D. Germline CDR1 reads SEHNR; CDR2 reads FQNEAQ (reference sequence). This CDR3 contains 13 residues. V was clipped by 2 bases and J by 1 base, with 5 bases between them. Here the CDR3 reads CASSLRGNTEAFF. CDR3 DNA: TGTGCCAGCAGCTTACGAGGGAACACTGAAGCTTTCTTT.